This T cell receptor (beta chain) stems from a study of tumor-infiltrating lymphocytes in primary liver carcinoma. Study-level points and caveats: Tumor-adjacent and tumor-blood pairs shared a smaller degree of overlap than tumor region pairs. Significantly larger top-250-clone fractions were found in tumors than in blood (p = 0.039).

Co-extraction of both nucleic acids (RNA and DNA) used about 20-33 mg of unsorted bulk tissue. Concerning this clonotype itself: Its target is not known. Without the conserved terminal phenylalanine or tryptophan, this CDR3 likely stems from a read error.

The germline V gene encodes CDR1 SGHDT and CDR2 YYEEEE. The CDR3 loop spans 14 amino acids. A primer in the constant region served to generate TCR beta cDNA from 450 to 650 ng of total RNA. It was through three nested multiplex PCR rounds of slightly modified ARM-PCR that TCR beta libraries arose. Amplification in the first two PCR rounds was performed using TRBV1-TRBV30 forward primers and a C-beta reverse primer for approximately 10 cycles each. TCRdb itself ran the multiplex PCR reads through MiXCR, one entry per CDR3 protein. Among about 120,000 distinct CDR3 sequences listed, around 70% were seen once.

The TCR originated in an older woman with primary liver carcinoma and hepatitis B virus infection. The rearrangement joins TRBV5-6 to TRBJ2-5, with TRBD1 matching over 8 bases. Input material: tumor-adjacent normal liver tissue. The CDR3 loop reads CASSLDGTGETQYS. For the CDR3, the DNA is TGTGCCAGTAGCTTGGATGGGACAGGAGAGACCCAGTACTCC.